These 2 T cell receptor beta chains were all obtained from the same sample, sequenced in a study of early T cells in non-severe SARS-CoV-2 infection. Via MiXCR, TCRdb re-called the 5' RACE reads, giving one row per CDR3 protein. Of 65,000 to 75,000 distinct CDR3 sequences listed, under 14% are singletons. Source material: whole blood. The receptor set was obtained from an adult who was a healthcare worker with PCR-confirmed SARS-CoV-2 infection or an uninfected control (not recorded which).

This clonotype was recorded at least ten times. The chain couples TRBV12-3 or TRBV12-4 to TRBJ2-2, with D perhaps being TRBD1 or TRBD2 (5 bases each). This CDR3 comprises 15 residues. V lost 6 bases and J lost 4, with 15 bases in between. This CDR3 is CASSPNGGATGELFF. The DNA for the CDR3 is TGTGCCAGCAGCCCTAATGGGGGAGCCACCGGGGAGCTGTTTTTT.

V usage is TRBV6-6 and J usage is TRBJ2-4, with 9 bases identical to TRBD1. Germline CDR1 is MNHNY and CDR2 is SVGAGI (reference sequence). The CDR3 is 18 amino acids. The J segment lost 2 bases and the V segment lost 5 bases, leaving 13 bases of the junction unmatched. The CDR3: CASSTGTGMGRSKNIQYF. In nucleotides, the CDR3 is TGTGCCAGCAGTACCGGGACAGGGATGGGGAGGTCCAAAAACATTCAGTACTTC.